Below, 28 T cell receptor beta chains from the same sample are listed, as sequenced in a study of cytomegalovirus exposure and HLA in healthy donors. The PCR employed 60 Vbeta primers together with 13 Jbeta primers. Some clones are missing from TCRdb's copy, which holds only in-frame ones; the method was immunoSEQ multiplex PCR. The profile shows roughly 110,000 clones, 70% to 85% of them singletons. The sample was PBMCs. These receptor sequences come from a woman younger than 35 in good health and CMV-seronegative.

This clone was counted only a few times. The gene calls are TRBV6-1 and TRBJ2-7; 10 bases agree with TRBD2. Trimming cost V 4 bases and J 0 bases; bases outside gene matches: 3. CDR3 length: 15 amino acids. Germline CDR1 and CDR2: MNHNS and SASEGT. CDR3 sequence: CASSVLAGSSYEQYF. The DNA of the CDR3 is TGTGCCAGCAGTGTACTAGCGGGGAGCTCCTACGAGCAGTACTTC.

This clone has a handful of counts. The chain couples TRBV6-1 to TRBJ1-1, with D hard to call. The V gene's germline CDR1 is MNHNS and CDR2 SASEGT. Trimming left V 1 base short and J 0 bases short, with 3 bases between. The CDR3 is 13 amino acids. CDR3 region: CASSEVVNTEAFF. In DNA, the CDR3 is TGTGCCAGCAGTGAAGTCGTGAACACTGAAGCTTTCTTT.

The chain couples TRBV11-3 to TRBJ2-1, with D unclear. This CDR3 region has 11 residues. The germline V and J ends were trimmed by 5 bases and 10 bases, with 9 bases remaining between them. Germline V gene lookup returns CDR1 SGHNT and CDR2 YENEEA. CDR3 sequence (DNA): TGTGCCAGCAGCCCCGCGTGGGAGCAGTTCTTC. It yields the protein CASSPAWEQFF.

The chain carries TRBV18 and TRBJ1-3, with TRBD1 as a possible D gene (6 bases). The CDR3 sequence is 14 residues long. The V end lost 3 bases, the J end lost 5 bases, and 11 bases lay between the germline ends. Germline V lookup: CDR1 KGHSH, CDR2 LQKENI. The CDR3 loop reads CASSPRDTRNTIYF. The CDR3 bases are TGTGCCAGCTCACCCCGGGACACGAGAAACACCATATATTTT.

CDR3 sequence: CASSSSERGVTGELFF. The CDR3 DNA reads as TGTGCCAGTAGTTCCTCGGAGCGGGGCGTCACCGGGGAGCTGTTTTTT. The chain couples TRBV19 to TRBJ2-2, with 7 bases that match TRBD2. The CDR3 loop spans 16 amino acids. Germline lookup yields CDR1 LNHDA and CDR2 SQIVND (reference sequence). Losses at the gene ends were 5 bases for V and 4 bases for J; bases not matched to a gene: 10.

J is TRBJ1-2 and V is TRBV6-5, with TRBD1 identical over 8 bases. Germline loops: CDR1 MNHEY, CDR2 SVGAGI. V lost 7 bases to trimming and J lost 6 bases; unmatched junction nucleotides: 1. This CDR3 is 11 amino acids long. CDR3 residues: CASKTGDGYTF. Here the CDR3 DNA reads TGTGCCAGCAAGACAGGGGATGGCTACACCTTC.

The genes are TRBV7-2 and TRBJ1-2; perhaps TRBD1 as D (5 bases). The germline V gene has CDR1 SGHTA and CDR2 FQGNSA. Trimming left V 6 bases short and J 0 bases short, with 14 bases between. This CDR3 has 15 residues. DNA for the CDR3: TGTGCCAGCAGAATCCCAGGGATAGCTAACTATGGCTACACCTTC. This translates into CASRIPGIANYGYTF.

The chain links TRBV5-1 to TRBJ2-3; D perhaps matches TRBD2 (6 bases). Germline loops: CDR1 SGHRS, CDR2 YFSETQ. V was cut by 0 bases and J by 2 bases, with 13 bases left in between. This CDR3 region has 16 residues. The CDR3 here is CASSLGGSGNTDTQYF. The CDR3 bases are TGCGCCAGCAGCTTGGGGGGTAGCGGAAACACAGATACGCAGTATTTT.

The rearrangement links TRBV9 to TRBJ2-1; TRBD2 might be the D (6 bases). Per germline, CDR1 SGDLS and CDR2 YYNGEE. This CDR3 has 14 amino acids. V was shortened by 2 bases and J by 7 bases, with 13 bases between the two germline ends. The CDR3, as DNA: TGTGCCAGCAGCGTTTCGGGAGAACTTAATGAGCAGTTCTTC. Translating it yields CASSVSGELNEQFF.

The gene calls are TRBV25-1 and TRBJ2-5, with 13 bases fitting TRBD2. CDR1 and CDR2 (germline): MGHDK, SYGVNS. The CDR3 sequence is 17 residues long. The V and J ends lost 3 bases and 5 bases, in that order; junction bases with no gene match: 9. The CDR3 DNA is TGTGCCAGCAGTGACTTAACTAGCGGGGGGGCGAGGGAGACCCAGTACTTC. It yields the protein CASSDLTSGGARETQYF.

V is TRBV30 and J is TRBJ1-6, with D uncertain. Germline lookup yields CDR1 GTSNPN and CDR2 SVGIG (reference sequence). The length of the CDR3 is 14 residues. Trimming removed 2 bases at V and 0 bases at J, with 5 bases between. The CDR3 reads CAWSRSSYNSPLHF. CDR3 DNA: TGTGCCTGGAGTAGGAGCTCCTATAATTCACCCCTCCACTTT.

The count of this clone is one. The chain couples TRBV19 to TRBJ1-3; a weak D match, TRBD1 (5 bases). CDR1 LNHDA and CDR2 SQIVND come from the germline V gene (reference sequence). CDR3 length equals 15 residues. V gave up 0 bases and J gave up 0 bases, with 6 bases separating them. For the CDR3, the DNA is TGTGCCAGTAGTATAGATAGGGGCTCTGGAAACACCATATATTTT. It translates to CASSIDRGSGNTIYF.

A single count supports this clone. This chain links TRBV20-1 with TRBJ2-7, with a tentative D call TRBD2 (5 bases). CDR1 is DFQATT, CDR2 SNEGSKA, per germline (reference sequence). CDR3 length: 9 residues. Here the CDR3 DNA reads TGCAGGGGAGAATACGAGCAGTACGTC. Its protein is CRGEYEQYV.

The V gene is TRBV18, the J gene TRBJ2-5; D is unclear. V dropped 8 bases and J dropped 6 bases, with 10 bases sitting between them. The CDR3 is 11 residues long. Germline values: CDR1 KGHSH, CDR2 LQKENI. CDR3 loop: CASPEVKTQYF. As DNA, the CDR3 is TGTGCCAGCCCAGAAGTCAAGACCCAGTACTTC.

This clone has just a few counts. V usage is TRBV19 and J usage is TRBJ1-5; 8 positions agree with TRBD1. The CDR3 spans 14 residues. The germline CDR1 and CDR2 sequences are LNHDA and SQIVND (reference sequence). The V gene end was trimmed by 5 bases and the J gene end by 8 bases; junction bases not matched to a gene: 8. Here the CDR3 DNA reads TGTGCCAGTAGTTTGAACAGGGGGACAGAGCCCCAGCATTTT. It specifies CASSLNRGTEPQHF.

In its sample, this clone was seen once. This chain's CDR3 is CASSPWGQVSYNEQFF. The CDR3 bases are TGTGCCAGCAGCCCTTGGGGGCAGGTCTCCTACAATGAGCAGTTCTTC. The V call is TRBV6-6, the J call TRBJ2-1; the D gene is possibly TRBD1 (6 bases). Trimming stripped 6 bases from V and 0 bases from J, with 15 bases between. The CDR3 consists of 16 residues. Germline V lookup: CDR1 MNHNY, CDR2 SVGAGI (reference sequence).

In this sample, this clone turned up a few times. The chain uses TRBV6-6 and TRBJ1-6, with D maybe TRBD1 (5 bases). The CDR3 consists of 14 residues. CDR1 MNHNY and CDR2 SVGAGI come from the germline V gene (reference sequence). V lost 5 bases and J lost 9, with 14 bases in between. CDR3 coding DNA: TGTGCCAGCAGTACGGGACTCGTCGGTTCACCCCTCCACTTT. This encodes CASSTGLVGSPLHF.

The chain uses TRBV29-1 and TRBJ2-5; a weak D match, TRBD1 (6 bases). Per germline, CDR1 SQVTM and CDR2 ANQGSEA. The V gene lost 3 bases and the J gene lost 5 bases, with 7 bases spanning the gap. The CDR3 length is 11 residues. The DNA for the CDR3 is TGCAGCGTTGAGAGGGGGGAGACCCAGTACTTC. It specifies CSVERGETQYF. Full variable domain (outside the CDR3, taken from reference TRBV29-1 and TRBJ2-5): SAVISQKPSRDICQRGTSLTIQCQVDSQVTMMFWYRQQPGQSLTLIATANQGSEATYESGFVIDKFPISRPNLTFSTLTVSNMSPEDSSIYLCSVERGETQYFGPGTRLLVL.

This clone was seen a handful of times. The chain uses TRBV6-1 and TRBJ2-7; 7 nucleotides agree with TRBD1. Trimming cost V 2 bases and J 3 bases; bases outside gene matches: 4. This CDR3 region has 14 residues. The germline gives CDR1 MNHNS, CDR2 SASEGT. DNA of the CDR3: TGTGCCAGCAGTGAAATAAGGGACAGCTACGAGCAGTACGTC. Protein product: CASSEIRDSYEQYV.

J is TRBJ1-2 and V is TRBV7-2; D gene ambiguous. The germline V gene has CDR1 SGHTA and CDR2 FQGNSA. Trimming cost V 1 base and J 5 bases, with 11 bases left between them. The CDR3 is 14 residues long. The CDR3 reads CASSLGGTGYGYTF. CDR3 bases: TGTGCCAGCAGCTTAGGTGGCACGGGATATGGCTACACCTTC.

This clone was detected a few times. The rearrangement links TRBV7-8 to TRBJ2-5; 8 positions match TRBD2. Germline V gives CDR1 SGHVS, CDR2 FQNEAQ. The CDR3 contains 16 residues. Trimming took 3 bases from V and 1 from J; bases not matched to a gene: 7. CDR3 in amino acids: CASSLRIAGPQETQYF. CDR3 in DNA: TGTGCCAGCAGCTTGAGGATAGCGGGGCCCCAAGAGACCCAGTACTTC.

The chain carries TRBV5-1 and TRBJ2-7, with a weak D call TRBD1 (6 bases). The V gene's germline CDR1 is SGHRS and CDR2 YFSETQ. V was shortened by 2 bases and J by 6 bases, with 15 bases between the two germline ends. The CDR3 is 14 residues long. CDR3 nucleotide sequence: TGCGCCAGCAGCTTCAGCTCAGGGGATGTCGAGCAGTACGTC. Residues: CASSFSSGDVEQYV.

The chain joins TRBV5-4 to TRBJ1-1; maybe TRBD1 (6 bases). The CDR3 is 13 residues long. CDR1 and CDR2 (germline): SGHNT, YYREEE (reference sequence). With 4 bases removed from V and 7 bases from J, the gap between germline ends came to 14 bases. The CDR3 loop reads CASSRGGRDEAFF. The CDR3 bases are TGTGCCAGCAGCCGAGGGGGAAGGGATGAAGCTTTCTTT.

The V gene is TRBV30, the J gene TRBJ1-1; D gene ambiguous. Germline V gene sequence: CDR1 GTSNPN, CDR2 SVGIG (reference sequence). The V end was cut by 0 bases, the J end by 0 bases, with 11 bases between. CDR3 length: 15 residues. CDR3 in amino acids: CAWSVSELLNTEAFF. The CDR3 DNA follows: TGTGCCTGGAGTGTAAGCGAACTTCTGAACACTGAAGCTTTCTTT.

The V call is TRBV6-5, the J call TRBJ2-2; 9 bases are a match to TRBD2. The germline CDR1 and CDR2 sequences are MNHEY and SVGAGI. There are 15 residues in the CDR3. V shed 4 bases and J 4 bases; nucleotides not matched to a gene: 4. This CDR3 is CASSSPSGITGELFF. In nucleotides, the CDR3 is TGTGCCAGCAGTTCGCCTAGCGGGATCACCGGGGAGCTGTTTTTT.

The chain carries TRBV19 and TRBJ2-3; D is uncertain. CDR3 length: 14 amino acids. Trimming shortened V by 1 base and J by 0 bases, and 5 bases separated the two germline ends. Germline V gene sequence: CDR1 LNHDA, CDR2 SQIVND (reference sequence). The CDR3 region has the DNA TGTGCCAGTAGTATAGGTCGGAGCACAGATACGCAGTATTTT. Its translation: CASSIGRSTDTQYF.

V is TRBV10-3 and J is TRBJ2-1, with no clear D. CDR3 length equals 16 residues. Germline-derived CDR1 and CDR2 are ENHRY and SYGVKD. V dropped 8 bases and J dropped 0 bases, with 17 bases sitting between them. DNA for the CDR3: TGTGCCATCTCATCCCCAGTTACTATCTCCTACAATGAGCAGTTCTTC. It encodes CAISSPVTISYNEQFF.

The chain couples TRBV5-1 to TRBJ1-2; a weak D match, TRBD1 (5 bases). Germline V gene lookup returns CDR1 SGHRS and CDR2 YFSETQ. This CDR3 comprises 15 residues. Between the trimmed V and J ends, which lost 4 bases and 4 bases, there was a span of 17 bases. In nucleotides, the CDR3 is TGCGCCAGCAGCCAGACCAACCGGGGGACCTATGGCTACACCTTC. Translated: CASSQTNRGTYGYTF. The full variable domain, rest sourced from reference TRBV5-1 and TRBJ1-2, is KAGVTQTPRYLIKTRGQQVTLSCSPISGHRSVSWYQQTPGQGLQFLFEYFSETQRNKGNFPGRFSGRQFSNSRSEMNVSTLELGDSALYLCASSQTNRGTYGYTFGSGTRLTVV.